These T cell receptor beta chains were read from a single sample in a study of monozygotic twins with inflammatory bowel disease. From the 5' RACE reads, TCRdb lists one entry per CDR3 protein and no DNA. The sample's table shows more than 350,000 distinct CDR3 sequences. Material: blood. The receptor source for this set is a human donor with ulcerative colitis or Crohn's disease, or a healthy co-twin of an affected twin (not recorded which). Both conserved end residues are part of each CDR3.

v_call	j_call	cdr3_aa
TRBV4-2	TRBJ1-6	CASSQGAGGHNSPLHF
TRBV9	TRBJ1-1	CASSARSQGGSTEAFF
TRBV7-2	TRBJ2-7	CASSRSGGEQYF
TRBV7-3	TRBJ2-7	CASSLGIPGGEQYF
TRBV4-3	TRBJ1-1	CASSQDPSGTRTEAFF
TRBV27	TRBJ1-1	CASSLRGLSTEAFF
TRBV10-3	TRBJ2-1	CAISGGTSGGLIPYNEQFF
TRBV29-1	TRBJ2-7	CSVETGYPYEQYF
TRBV14	TRBJ2-1	CASSQGPQRGQFF
TRBV6-2/TRBV6-3	TRBJ2-1	CASSWDGSSYNEQFF
TRBV10-3	TRBJ2-1	CAISELAGVSYNEQFF
TRBV6-6	TRBJ2-1	CASSSLQGPQFF
TRBV5-6	TRBJ2-2	CASSLLGTGNPGELFF
TRBV4-2	TRBJ2-1	CASSQEGSREQFF
TRBV15	TRBJ1-1	CATSREAGNTEAFF
TRBV20-1	TRBJ1-2	CSASTGVATGYTF
TRBV4-2	TRBJ1-2	CASSETTANNYGYTF
TRBV12-3/TRBV12-4	TRBJ1-4	CASSFGRNEKLFF
TRBV10-3	TRBJ1-1	CAISEVRTNTEAFF
TRBV9	TRBJ2-3	CASSVAGRTDTQYF
TRBV6-5	TRBJ1-2	CASSSIGAGVYGYTF
TRBV20-1	TRBJ1-2	CSARDLRSGAYGYTF
TRBV6-2/TRBV6-3	TRBJ2-7	CASIAAGGAFGEQYF
TRBV5-5	TRBJ2-5	CASRPLTGTVQETQYF
TRBV20-1	TRBJ2-1	CSARDRRTGFNNEQFF
TRBV6-2/TRBV6-3	TRBJ1-1	CASSQPRDPGTEAFF
TRBV7-3	TRBJ2-2	CASSRGMAGELFF
TRBV28	TRBJ1-3	CASTHGRSSGNTIYF
TRBV4-1	TRBJ2-5	CASSPSSVGGGQETQYF
TRBV10-3	TRBJ1-1	CAISGGGRINTEAFF
TRBV27	TRBJ2-1	CASSRQGSHNEQFF
TRBV20-1	TRBJ1-1	CSARAPGRGTEAFF
TRBV5-1	TRBJ2-5	CASSQQGVETQYF
TRBV5-6	TRBJ2-1	CASSLVQGGEQFF
TRBV20-1	TRBJ1-4	CSAERYEKLFF
TRBV19	TRBJ1-2	CASSTLGSGNYGYTF
TRBV2	TRBJ2-5	CASSARSGAVEETQYF
TRBV24-1	TRBJ2-5	CATSEPDRQETQYF
TRBV12-3/TRBV12-4	TRBJ2-7	CASRGGVPSYEQYF
TRBV7-2	TRBJ2-7	CASSLDGTDPYEQYF
TRBV3-1	TRBJ2-2	CASSQELDRHGELFF
TRBV12-3/TRBV12-4	TRBJ2-3	CASRLWGGETDTQYF
TRBV14	TRBJ2-2	CASSPGLIRELFF
TRBV28	TRBJ1-5	CASSGWENSNQPQHF
TRBV24-1	TRBJ2-3	CATSDRGLAGSTDTQYF
TRBV7-2	TRBJ2-7	CASSLGSPRDSSFGQYF
TRBV28	TRBJ1-2	CASSPSSHYGYTF
TRBV20-1	TRBJ2-2	CSAGTETSGDHGELFF
TRBV27	TRBJ1-1	CASRNRQGQGAFF